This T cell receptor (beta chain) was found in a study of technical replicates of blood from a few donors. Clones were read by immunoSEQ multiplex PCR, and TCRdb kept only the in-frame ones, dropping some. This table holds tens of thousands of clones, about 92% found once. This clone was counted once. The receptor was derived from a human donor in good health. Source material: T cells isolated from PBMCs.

The CDR3 DNA reads TGCAGCGTTGAAGACAGGTTATATGAAGCTTTCTTT. Protein: CSVEDRLYEAFF. The chain employs TRBV29-1 and TRBJ1-1; D gene ambiguous. The CDR3 contains 12 residues. Trimming took off 0 bases at V and 7 bases at J, with 9 bases between the two ends. CDR1 is SQVTM and CDR2 is ANQGSEA in the germline V gene.